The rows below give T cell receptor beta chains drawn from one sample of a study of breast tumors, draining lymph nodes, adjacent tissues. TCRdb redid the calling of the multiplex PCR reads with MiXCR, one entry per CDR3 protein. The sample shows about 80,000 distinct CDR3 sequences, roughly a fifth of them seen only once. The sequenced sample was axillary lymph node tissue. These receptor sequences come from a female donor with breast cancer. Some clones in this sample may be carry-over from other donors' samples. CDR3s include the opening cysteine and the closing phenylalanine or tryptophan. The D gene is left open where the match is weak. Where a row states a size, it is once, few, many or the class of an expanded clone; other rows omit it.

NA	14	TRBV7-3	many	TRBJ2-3	TGTGCCAGCAGCTTACATACCTTTATGGATACGCAGTATTTT	CASSLHTFMDTQYF
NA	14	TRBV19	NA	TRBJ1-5	TGTGCCAGTAGTATTAGTACCGACTATCAGCCCCAGCATTTT	CASSISTDYQPQHF
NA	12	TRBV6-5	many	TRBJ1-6	TGTGCCAGCAGGGACGGGCTCGGACCCCTCCACTTT	CASRDGLGPLHF
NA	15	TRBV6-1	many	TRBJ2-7	TGTGCCAGCAGTGTGGACTACACGGGATTCTACGAGCAGTACTTC	CASSVDYTGFYEQYF
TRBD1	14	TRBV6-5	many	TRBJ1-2	TGTGCCAGCAGTTATAACGACAGGGAAGCTGGCTACACCTTC	CASSYNDREAGYTF
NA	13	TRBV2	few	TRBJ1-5	TGTGCCAGCACCAAAGGCCCAAATCAGCCCCAGCATTTT	CASTKGPNQPQHF
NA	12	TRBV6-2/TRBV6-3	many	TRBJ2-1	TGTGCCAGCAGTCTAGGGGACAATGAGCAGTTCTTC	CASSLGDNEQFF
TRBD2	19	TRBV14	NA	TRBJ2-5	TGTGCCAGCAGCCACTGGACAGGAGTAGCGGGAGGAGGAATTAAGACCCAGTACTTC	CASSHWTGVAGGGIKTQYF
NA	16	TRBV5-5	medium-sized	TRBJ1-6	TGTGCCAGCAGCTTGTCGCACACATCTTATAATTCACCCCTCCACTTT	CASSLSHTSYNSPLHF
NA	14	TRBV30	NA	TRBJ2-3	TGTGCCTGGAGTGTCGGTTCAATCAACCAGCCCCAGTATTTT	CAWSVGSINQPQYF
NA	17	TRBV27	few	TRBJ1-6	TGTGCCAGCAGTTTAAAAGTTAAAAGCGCGTATAATTCACCCCTCCACTTT	CASSLKVKSAYNSPLHF
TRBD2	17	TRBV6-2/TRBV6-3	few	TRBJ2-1	TGTGCCAGCAGTTACTCGACTGGGAGGGGTTCCTACAATGAGCAGTTCTTC	CASSYSTGRGSYNEQFF
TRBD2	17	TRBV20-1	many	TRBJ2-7	TGCAGTGCTATTGGTGGTAGCGGGAGTCTTAATTGGGACGAGCAGTACTTC	CSAIGGSGSLNWDEQYF
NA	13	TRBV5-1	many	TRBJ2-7	TGCGCCAGCAGCAAAGACCCTACCTACGAGCAGTACTTC	CASSKDPTYEQYF
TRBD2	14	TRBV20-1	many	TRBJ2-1	TGCAGTGCTAGGAAAGCGGGGATTATCAATGAGCAGTTCTTC	CSARKAGIINEQFF
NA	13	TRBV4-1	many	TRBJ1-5	TGCGCCAGCAGTCACGGATATGGTCAGCCCCAGCATTTT	CASSHGYGQPQHF
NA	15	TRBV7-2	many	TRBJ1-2	TGTGCCAGCAGCTTAGCGCCCCCGGTGGCCTATGGCTACACCTTC	CASSLAPPVAYGYTF
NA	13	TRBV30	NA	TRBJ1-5	TGTGCCTGGGAACACACAGGCGGGCAGCCCCAGCATTTT	CAWEHTGGQPQHF
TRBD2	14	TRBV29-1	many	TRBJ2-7	TGCAGCGTAGGGACTAGCGGGGGCGACTACGAGCAGTACTTC	CSVGTSGGDYEQYF
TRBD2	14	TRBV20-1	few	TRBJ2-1	TGCAGTGCTACAATAGCGGGCTCCGGTGGGGAGCAGTTCTTC	CSATIAGSGGEQFF
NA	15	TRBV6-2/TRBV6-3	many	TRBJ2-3	TGTGCCAGCAGTAACCTCGACAGACCCACAGATACGCAGTATTTT	CASSNLDRPTDTQYF
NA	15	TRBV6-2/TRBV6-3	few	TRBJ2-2	TGTGCCAGCGCTAGGGGGGCCCTCGGCACCGGGGAGCTGTTTTTT	CASARGALGTGELFF
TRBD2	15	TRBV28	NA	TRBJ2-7	TGTGCCAGCAGCCCCAGCGGGAGGGCCTTCCACGAGCAGTACTTC	CASSPSGRAFHEQYF
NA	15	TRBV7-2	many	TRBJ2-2	TGTGCCAGCAGCTTAAGTCAGGATGGTCCCGGGGAGCTGTTTTTT	CASSLSQDGPGELFF
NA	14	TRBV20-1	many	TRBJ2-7	TGCAGTGCTAGGGCCCCTTTTACCCGCTACGAGCAGTACTTC	CSARAPFTRYEQYF
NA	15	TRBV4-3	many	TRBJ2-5	TGCGCCAGCAGCCCCCAAGGAGCACAGGCGGAGACCCAGTACTTC	CASSPQGAQAETQYF
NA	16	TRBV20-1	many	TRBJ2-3	TGCAGTGCTAGAGATCTGGTGCAGCCTAGCACAGATACGCAGTATTTT	CSARDLVQPSTDTQYF
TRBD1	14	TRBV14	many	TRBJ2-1	TGTGCCAGCACCTGGACAGGGAGGATCAATGAGCAGTTCTTC	CASTWTGRINEQFF
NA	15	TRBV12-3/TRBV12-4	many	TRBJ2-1	TGTGCCAGCAGTTCCTCCGGGACACCTTACAATGAGCAGTTCTTC	CASSSSGTPYNEQFF